The 19 T cell receptor beta chains reported below all come from one sample, sequenced in a study of cytomegalovirus exposure and HLA in healthy donors. It was with 60 Vbeta and 13 Jbeta primers that the PCR ran. Sequencing was performed with immunoSEQ multiplex PCR; in TCRdb, only in-frame clones are kept and a portion is missing. The sample has over 95,000 clones; about 80% are singletons. Sequencing input: PBMCs. The receptors were sampled from a middle-aged woman in good health and CMV-seropositive.

V usage is TRBV28 and J usage is TRBJ2-1, with TRBD2 identical over 13 bases. CDR1 is MDHEN, CDR2 SYDVKM, per germline. The V segment lost 2 bases and the J segment 6 bases; nucleotides outside the gene matches: 4. The CDR3 has 16 amino acids. In DNA form, the CDR3 reads TGTGCCAGCAGTTTAGCACTAGCGGGGGGGCTCAATGAGCAGTTCTTC. It translates to CASSLALAGGLNEQFF.

The CDR3 protein is CASSLVEVPNSPLHF. CDR3 DNA: TGTGCCAGCAGCTTGGTTGAGGTCCCTAATTCACCCCTCCACTTT. The gene calls are TRBV5-6 and TRBJ1-6; D gene unclear. CDR3 length: 15 amino acids. Trimming shortened V by 0 bases and J by 6 bases, and 10 bases separated the two germline ends. CDR1 SGHDT and CDR2 YYEEEE come from the germline V gene.

DNA for the CDR3: TGTGCCAGCAGCGTAGACCAGGGGGGTAGGACTGAAGCTTTCTTT. Its protein product is CASSVDQGGRTEAFF. The chain has TRBV9 and TRBJ1-1, with 7 bases aligning to TRBD1. The CDR3 totals 15 residues. V lost 0 bases, J lost 5 bases, and 7 bases stayed unmatched. Germline values: CDR1 SGDLS, CDR2 YYNGEE.

This clone showed up just a few times. The V gene is TRBV27, the J gene TRBJ1-4, with D perhaps TRBD1 (5 bases). Germline CDR1 reads MNHEY; CDR2 reads SMNVEV (reference sequence). V lost 6 bases, J lost 2 bases, and 13 bases lay in between. This CDR3 spans 15 amino acids. CDR3 nucleotides: TGTGCCAGCAGAGCAGGGTGGGTCACTAATGAAAAACTGTTTTTT. Residues: CASRAGWVTNEKLFF.

The genes are TRBV6-1 and TRBJ2-5; perhaps TRBD2 as D (7 bases). Trimming left V 4 bases short and J 4 bases short, with 13 bases between. The CDR3 is made up of 14 amino acids. Germline CDR1 and CDR2: MNHNS and SASEGT. In DNA form, the CDR3 reads TGTGCCAGCAGTGTGGGGGGGCCGAGAGAGACCCAGTACTTC. Translated, it gives CASSVGGPRETQYF.

V gene TRBV6-6 combines with J gene TRBJ1-1, with a tentative D call TRBD1 (6 bases). In germline, CDR1 is MNHNY, CDR2 SVGAGI (reference sequence). Trimming took 2 bases from V and 0 from J, leaving 13 bases between them. CDR3 length: 16 residues. The CDR3 DNA is TGTGCCAGCAGTTACAGGTACAACAGGGTGAACACTGAAGCTTTCTTT. It translates to CASSYRYNRVNTEAFF.

This chain connects TRBV7-9 to TRBJ2-3; maybe TRBD2 (6 bases). This CDR3 is 15 amino acids long. V dropped 3 bases and J dropped 3 bases, with 13 bases sitting between them. Germline CDR1 SEHNR, CDR2 FQNEAQ (reference sequence). The CDR3 bases are TGTGCCAGCAGCTTTGCGGGGAGAGTGACAGATACGCAGTATTTT. Translated, it gives CASSFAGRVTDTQYF.

The chain is built from TRBV5-4 and TRBJ2-1; 7 bases map to TRBD1. CDR3 length equals 16 residues. V lost 3 bases, J lost 0 bases, and 6 bases stayed unmatched. From germline, CDR1 is SGHNT and CDR2 YYREEE (reference sequence). The DNA of the CDR3 is TGTGCCAGCAGCTCTCGGACAGGTAGCTCCTACAATGAGCAGTTCTTC. Translation: CASSSRTGSSYNEQFF.

J is TRBJ1-1 and V is TRBV5-1; the D gene is possibly TRBD1 (6 bases). Germline loops: CDR1 SGHRS, CDR2 YFSETQ. V was trimmed by 0 bases and J by 1 base, leaving 7 bases between them. This CDR3 has 14 amino acids. CDR3 bases: TGCGCCAGCAGCTTGGAGACAGGGAACACTGAAGCTTTCTTT. This gives the protein CASSLETGNTEAFF. Using reference TRBV5-1 and TRBJ1-1 for the parts outside the CDR3, the full variable domain is KAGVTQTPRYLIKTRGQQVTLSCSPISGHRSVSWYQQTPGQGLQFLFEYFSETQRNKGNFPGRFSGRQFSNSRSEMNVSTLELGDSALYLCASSLETGNTEAFFGQGTRLTVV.

The genes are TRBV28 and TRBJ2-6; TRBD1 matches at 9 bases. CDR1 MDHEN and CDR2 SYDVKM come from the germline V gene. The CDR3 contains 19 residues. The junction had 10 bases not matched to a gene; V was cut back by 4 bases and J by 0 bases. The CDR3 here is CASSSGTGYADSGANVLTF. CDR3 DNA: TGTGCCAGCAGTTCCGGGACAGGGTATGCAGACTCTGGGGCCAACGTCCTGACTTTC.

The CDR3 DNA reads as TGTGCCAGCAGCGTCAGTGGCATATCCTACGAGCAGTACTTC. This sequence encodes CASSVSGISYEQYF. This chain joins TRBV9 and TRBJ2-7; D is undetermined. This CDR3 is built from 14 residues. CDR1 and CDR2 from the germline V gene are SGDLS and YYNGEE. V was cut by 2 bases and J by 1 base, with 10 bases left in between.

This clone was seen more than once but under ten times. This chain links TRBV5-6 with TRBJ1-2; 8 bases fit TRBD1. The ends lost 2 bases at V and 8 bases at J; junction bases unmatched: 11. There are 15 residues in the CDR3. The germline V gene has CDR1 SGHDT and CDR2 YYEEEE. The CDR3 loop is CASSFGTQGARGYTF. The CDR3 coding sequence is TGTGCCAGCAGCTTCGGGACCCAGGGGGCGAGGGGCTACACCTTC.

The chain is built from TRBV2 and TRBJ1-5; D is perhaps TRBD1 (6 bases). The CDR3 totals 14 residues. The germline V gene has CDR1 SNHLY and CDR2 FYNNEI. Trimming shortened V by 6 bases and J by 0 bases, and 9 bases separated the two germline ends. CDR3 sequence reads: CASRRTVSNQPQHF. CDR3 nucleotide sequence: TGTGCCAGCAGGAGGACAGTTAGCAATCAGCCCCAGCATTTT.

V is TRBV6-6 and J is TRBJ1-6; a possible D gene is TRBD1 (5 bases). The germline V and J ends were trimmed by 6 bases and 7 bases, with 19 bases remaining between them. Germline values: CDR1 MNHNY, CDR2 SVGAGI (reference sequence). The CDR3 runs 16 residues. CDR3 region: CASRQDSGLSNSPLHF. CDR3 sequence (DNA): TGTGCCAGCAGACAAGACTCGGGACTTTCGAATTCACCCCTCCACTTT.

J is TRBJ1-2 and V is TRBV6-5; 12 bases align to TRBD1. The trim removed 0 bases at V and 4 bases at J, leaving 3 bases unmatched. The CDR3 covers 16 residues. CDR1 is MNHEY and CDR2 is SVGAGI in the germline V gene. The CDR3 DNA follows: TGTGCCAGCAGTTACTCGGGGACAGGGGGCGGCTATGGCTACACCTTC. The encoded protein is CASSYSGTGGGYGYTF.

The chain is built from TRBV7-9 and TRBJ2-2; D perhaps matches TRBD2 (5 bases). Trimming took off 1 base at V and 6 bases at J, with 9 bases between the two ends. The CDR3 totals 14 residues. CDR1 SEHNR and CDR2 FQNEAQ come from the germline V gene (reference sequence). CDR3: CASSLGGSSGELFF. CDR3 bases: TGTGCCAGCAGCTTAGGAGGGAGTTCCGGGGAGCTGTTTTTT.

This clone was picked up one time. The J gene is TRBJ1-4, the V gene TRBV2, with D perhaps matching TRBD1 (6 bases). V was cut by 7 bases and J by 6 bases, with 12 bases left in between. CDR3 size: 13 residues. CDR1 is SNHLY, CDR2 FYNNEI, per germline. The CDR3 DNA reads as TGTGCCAGCACGGCCAGGGGATATGAAAAACTGTTTTTT. Encoded protein: CASTARGYEKLFF.

The V call is TRBV30, the J call TRBJ1-1; a possible D gene is TRBD1 (6 bases). The ends were cut back, 3 bases at V and 7 bases at J, with 18 bases in the middle. Germline loops: CDR1 GTSNPN, CDR2 SVGIG (reference sequence). The CDR3 contains 14 residues. The CDR3 coding sequence is TGTGCCTGGAGCCCTTGGCAGGGGCTGAATGAAGCTTTCTTT. Amino acid sequence: CAWSPWQGLNEAFF. Combining the CDR3 with reference TRBV30 and TRBJ1-1 gives the whole variable domain SQTIHQWPATLVQPVGSPLSLECTVEGTSNPNLYWYRQAAGRGLQLLFYSVGIGQISSEVPQNLSASRPQDRQFILSSKKLLLSDSGFYLCAWSPWQGLNEAFFGQGTRLTVV.

This chain links TRBV2 with TRBJ1-1; possible D gene TRBD1, 5 bases. Trimming cost V 3 bases and J 8 bases, with 10 bases left between them. There are 12 residues in the CDR3. The germline CDR1 and CDR2 sequences are SNHLY and FYNNEI. The CDR3 reads CASSEGGTEAFF. The CDR3, as DNA: TGTGCCAGCAGTGAGGGGGGGACCGAAGCTTTCTTT.